One T cell receptor beta chain is described in this entry. Sequencing of TCR beta was performed on blood CD8+ T cells and on blood CD4+ T cells. Negative magnetic isolation gave CD8+ and CD4+ cells; FACS enriched CD8+ TEMRA. The entry originates in a study of CD8 T cells in Susac syndrome. Study context: Of the sequenced Susac syndrome patients, 5 or 6 had active disease and about 8 were in remission.

Germline assignment: CDR1 LGHDT and CDR2 YNNKEL (reference sequence). The germline V and J ends were trimmed by 8 bases and 0 bases, with 8 bases remaining between them. The CDR3 has 12 amino acids. Random hexamers served to reverse transcribe roughly 0.5 to 1 ug RNA. Amplification of TCR beta CDR3 spanned 54 Vbeta and 13 Jbeta via immunoSEQ multiplex PCR. From the immunoSEQ multiplex PCR reads, TCRdb called clonotypes with MiXCR, one entry per CDR3 protein. The table lists hundreds of thousands of distinct CDR3 sequences, 90% to 96% of them singletons. This receptor was taken from a human donor with Susac syndrome. This chain links TRBV3-1 with TRBJ2-7; D assignment may be TRBD1 or TRBD2 (5 bases each). Input material: CD4+ T cells from PBMCs. In nucleotides, the CDR3 is TGTGCCAGCCAGGGACGCTCCTACGAGCAGTACTTC. Its protein product is CASQGRSYEQYF.